This passage covers 25 T cell receptor beta chains from one sample sequenced in a study of shared clonotypes between healthy human individuals. Only in-frame clones appear in the TCRdb table, and some are missing; sequencing was by immunoSEQ multiplex PCR. The sample contains some 580,000 clones, about 96% of which appear only once. The specimen was naive CD4+ T cells sorted from blood. Subset reported: CD45RA+ positively selected. These receptors all come from a woman in her twenties or thirties in good health.

The rearrangement links TRBV2 to TRBJ2-7; 7 bases align to TRBD1. The J segment lost 0 bases and the V segment lost 8 bases, leaving 7 bases of the junction unmatched. The CDR3 covers 14 residues. Germline lookup yields CDR1 SNHLY and CDR2 FYNNEI. CDR3 loop: CASLQGPSSYEQYF. CDR3 coding DNA: TGTGCCAGCCTACAGGGGCCAAGCTCCTACGAGCAGTACTTC.

This clone was observed a single time. The chain joins TRBV7-9 to TRBJ1-5, with D possibly matching TRBD1 (5 bases). V lost 5 bases, J lost 5 bases, and 10 bases lay in between. CDR1 SEHNR and CDR2 FQNEAQ come from the germline V gene (reference sequence). The CDR3 loop spans 13 amino acids. The chain's CDR3 is CASSLRGDQPQHF. CDR3 nucleotide sequence: TGTGCCAGCAGCCTCCGGGGCGATCAGCCCCAGCATTTT.

The rearrangement uses TRBV13 and TRBJ1-4, with 8 bases fitting TRBD1. J gave up 5 bases and V 5 bases, and 7 bases lay outside the gene matches. Germline CDR1 reads PRHDT; CDR2 reads FYEKMQ (reference sequence). The CDR3 runs 15 residues. The DNA for the CDR3 is TGTGCCAGCAGCACAGGGCAGGGGGCAAATGAAAAACTGTTTTTT. Protein: CASSTGQGANEKLFF.

This rearrangement joins TRBV28 to TRBJ2-3; TRBD2 matches at 10 bases. V gave up 2 bases and J gave up 5 bases; unmatched junction bases: 13. Germline V gene data show CDR1 as MDHEN and CDR2 as SYDVKM. The CDR3 is 18 residues long. CDR3 protein: CASSLKVLAGEVGDTQYF. The CDR3 DNA sequence: TGTGCCAGCAGTTTAAAGGTCCTAGCGGGAGAAGTTGGAGATACGCAGTATTTT.

The chain employs TRBV14 and TRBJ1-4; possibly TRBD1 for D (5 bases). The germline gives CDR1 SGHDN, CDR2 FVKESK. The CDR3 is 12 amino acids. The V and J ends lost 8 bases and 10 bases respectively, with 14 bases between them. CDR3 sequence (DNA): TGTGCCAGCGGGGGGAAATCCGGAAAACTGTTTTTT. Its protein product is CASGGKSGKLFF.

The genes are TRBV29-1 and TRBJ2-5, with D uncertain. This CDR3 has 12 amino acids. Germline V gene lookup returns CDR1 SQVTM and CDR2 ANQGSEA. V lost 4 bases and J 3 bases, leaving 9 bases between the germline ends. The chain's CDR3 is CSVVRQEETQYF. The CDR3, as DNA: TGCAGCGTTGTAAGGCAGGAAGAGACCCAGTACTTC.

The J gene is TRBJ2-4, the V gene TRBV25-1; D is perhaps TRBD1 or TRBD2 (6 bases each). The germline CDR1 and CDR2 sequences are MGHDK and SYGVNS. V lost 7 bases to trimming and J lost 8 bases, with 12 bases between them. This CDR3 is built from 12 residues. The chain's CDR3 is CASTAEGDIQYF. For the CDR3, the DNA is TGTGCCAGCACTGCGGAGGGGGACATTCAGTACTTC.

V usage is TRBV7-2 and J usage is TRBJ2-5; no clear D gene. The J call is in doubt because the DNA end fits TRBJ2-7 better. The CDR3 length is 15 residues. CDR1 is SGHTA, CDR2 FQGNSA, per germline. CDR3 region: CASSLGPTNSYEQYF. Here the CDR3 DNA reads TGTGCCAGCAGCTTAGGTCCTACCAACTCCTACGAGCAGTACTTC.

The chain joins TRBV18 to TRBJ2-3, with 10 bases lining up with TRBD2. The CDR3 is 15 residues long. With 4 bases clipped from V and 4 bases from J, the junction kept 5 bases outside the gene matches. CDR1 is KGHSH and CDR2 is LQKENI in the germline V gene. CDR3 nucleotides: TGTGCCAGCTCACTAGCGGGAGGTACGGCAGATACGCAGTATTTT. Protein product: CASSLAGGTADTQYF.

The chain recombines TRBV11-2 with TRBJ2-2, with no clear D. V was shortened by 0 bases and J by 6 bases, with 8 bases between the two germline ends. The germline V gene encodes CDR1 SGHAT and CDR2 FQNNGV. The CDR3 runs to 14 residues. Written as DNA, the CDR3 is TGTGCCAGCAGCTTAGACCCAGTGGCCGGGGAGCTGTTTTTT. Residues: CASSLDPVAGELFF.

This clone was counted a single time. This sample includes further DNA sequences coding for the same CDR3. The rearrangement links TRBV27 to TRBJ2-7, with 8 bases aligning to TRBD2. Germline V lookup: CDR1 MNHEY, CDR2 SMNVEV (reference sequence). Trimming cost V 3 bases and J 3 bases; bases outside gene matches: 4. The CDR3 is 14 amino acids. The CDR3 DNA is TGTGCCAGCAGTTTTAATCGGGGGGGCTACGAGCAGTACTTC. This codes for CASSFNRGGYEQYF.

The chain has TRBV5-1 and TRBJ2-1; 7 nucleotides line up with TRBD1. The ends lost 4 bases at V and 3 bases at J; junction bases unmatched: 7. CDR1 is SGHRS, CDR2 YFSETQ, per germline. This CDR3 is built from 15 residues. DNA for the CDR3: TGCGCCAGCAGCCGCACCGGGACAGACTACAATGAGCAGTTCTTC. The encoded protein is CASSRTGTDYNEQFF.

This clone was found once. V and J are TRBV6-4 and TRBJ2-1; 15 bases match TRBD2. This CDR3 is 16 amino acids long. Germline assignment: CDR1 MRHNA and CDR2 SNTAGT. The junction had 5 bases not matched to a gene; V was cut back by 5 bases and J by 6 bases. The CDR3 reads CASSSPGLAGGNEQFF. In DNA, the CDR3 is TGTGCCAGCAGTAGTCCGGGACTAGCGGGAGGCAATGAGCAGTTCTTC.

The chain uses TRBV15 and TRBJ1-1, with D unclear. CDR1 and CDR2 from the germline V gene are LNHNV and YYDKDF (reference sequence). CDR3 length: 15 amino acids. V shed 0 bases and J shed 1 base, with 9 bases lying between them. CDR3 sequence (DNA): TGTGCCACCAGCAGAGAGGGCCAACCGAACACTGAAGCTTTCTTT. Its protein product is CATSREGQPNTEAFF.

The V gene is TRBV2, the J gene TRBJ1-5; D is ambiguous. Trimming took 5 bases from V and 4 from J, leaving 15 bases between them. The CDR3 spans 15 residues. Germline CDR1 is SNHLY and CDR2 is FYNNEI. The DNA for the CDR3 is TGTGCCAGCAGTCCTCGGCCCCGGGCTAATCAGCCCCAGCATTTT. Its translation: CASSPRPRANQPQHF. Using reference TRBV2 and TRBJ1-5 for the parts outside the CDR3, the full variable domain is EPEVTQTPSHQVTQMGQEVILRCVPISNHLYFYWYRQILGQKVEFLVSFYNNEISEKSEIFDDQFSVERPDGSNFTLKIRSTKLEDSAMYFCASSPRPRANQPQHFGDGTRLSIL.

The V gene is TRBV7-9, the J gene TRBJ1-6, with D possibly being TRBD1 (6 bases). Germline V gives CDR1 SEHNR, CDR2 FQNEAQ (reference sequence). This CDR3 comprises 15 residues. The germline V and J ends were trimmed by 2 bases and 9 bases, with 14 bases remaining between them. CDR3 residues: CASSLSSTGSSPLHF. Written as DNA, the CDR3 is TGTGCCAGCAGCTTATCCAGTACAGGGAGTTCACCCCTCCACTTT.

The chain uses TRBV6-5 and TRBJ2-2; 9 bases fit TRBD2. Germline lookup yields CDR1 MNHEY and CDR2 SVGAGI. The trim removed 5 bases at V and 8 bases at J, leaving 6 bases unmatched. This CDR3 region has 14 residues. The CDR3 DNA reads as TGTGCCAGCAGTCGAATAGCGGGAGATGGGGAGCTGTTTTTT. Protein sequence: CASSRIAGDGELFF.

The J gene is TRBJ1-1, the V gene TRBV18; D perhaps matches TRBD1 (5 bases). Germline V gene lookup returns CDR1 KGHSH and CDR2 LQKENI. The V gene lost 4 bases and the J gene lost 3 bases, with 9 bases spanning the gap. This CDR3 is 13 amino acids long. In DNA, the CDR3 is TGTGCCAGCTCACGGGACGAGGACACTGAAGCTTTCTTT. As protein: CASSRDEDTEAFF.

Details on this clone: Other DNA sequences from this sample encode an identical CDR3 as well. V gene TRBV4-1 combines with J gene TRBJ2-7; D not resolved. The CDR3 has 14 residues. The germline V gene has CDR1 MGHRA and CDR2 YSYEKL. Trimming took off 5 bases at V and 0 bases at J, with 11 bases between the two ends. CDR3 sequence: CASSSRADSYEQYF. CDR3 nucleotide sequence: TGCGCCAGCAGCTCTCGGGCGGACTCCTACGAGCAGTACTTC.

The chain couples TRBV7-9 to TRBJ2-2; weak D call: TRBD1 (6 bases). Trimming removed 7 bases at V and 1 base at J, with 13 bases between. The CDR3 loop spans 15 amino acids. The germline gives CDR1 SEHNR, CDR2 FQNEAQ (reference sequence). CDR3 in DNA: TGTGCCAGCACAAGGACAGAAATGAACACCGGGGAGCTGTTTTTT. This encodes CASTRTEMNTGELFF.

CDR3 loop: CASSRDMYQETQYF. The CDR3, as DNA: TGTGCCAGCAGCAGGGACATGTACCAAGAGACCCAGTACTTC. The genes are TRBV11-2 and TRBJ2-5, with TRBD1 as a possible D gene (6 bases). V dropped 5 bases and J dropped 0 bases, with 10 bases sitting between them. The germline gives CDR1 SGHAT, CDR2 FQNNGV. The CDR3 runs 14 residues. Complete variable domain (other parts from reference TRBV11-2 and TRBJ2-5): EAGVAQSPRYKIIEKRQSVAFWCNPISGHATLYWYQQILGQGPKLLIQFQNNGVVDDSQLPKDRFSAERLKGVDSTLKIQPAKLEDSAVYLCASSRDMYQETQYFGPGTRLLVL.

The chain uses TRBV7-8 and TRBJ2-7; TRBD2 agrees at 10 bases. Looked up from germline, CDR1 is SGHVS and CDR2 is FQNEAQ. After removal of 2 bases from V and 6 bases from J, the junction contained 7 bases not matched to a gene. This CDR3 has 15 amino acids. CDR3 bases: TGTGCCAGCAGCTTACAAGCGGGAGGGCCTTTCGAGCAGTACTTC. It codes for CASSLQAGGPFEQYF.

The J gene is TRBJ1-1, the V gene TRBV5-4; D unresolved. Trimming took 1 base from V and 1 from J, leaving 11 bases between them. Looked up from germline, CDR1 is SGHNT and CDR2 is YYREEE (reference sequence). The CDR3 is 15 amino acids. The DNA of the CDR3 is TGTGCCAGCAGCTTGAGAGGCCGACGGAACACTGAAGCTTTCTTT. This codes for CASSLRGRRNTEAFF.

The chain employs TRBV11-2 and TRBJ2-7; 8 bases map to TRBD2. The CDR3 covers 15 residues. Germline V gene data show CDR1 as SGHAT and CDR2 as FQNNGV. Losses at the gene ends were 3 bases for V and 5 bases for J; bases not matched to a gene: 9. The CDR3 here is CASSLRGAGVNEQYF. CDR3 DNA: TGTGCCAGCAGCTTGCGGGGAGCGGGAGTGAACGAGCAGTACTTC.

The chain links TRBV19 to TRBJ2-1, with 9 positions matching TRBD2. The V gene's germline CDR1 is LNHDA and CDR2 SQIVND (reference sequence). The CDR3 totals 17 residues. V shed 0 bases, J shed 4 bases, and the junction held 7 bases outside the gene matches. The CDR3 sequence: CASSIEGGLALYNEQFF. Written as DNA, the CDR3 is TGTGCCAGTAGTATAGAAGGAGGACTAGCGCTTTACAATGAGCAGTTCTTC.